This T cell receptor (beta chain) comes out of a study of blood T cells in healthy people across ages. It was with a sample-barcoded 5' primer and a J-beta primer mix that a second PCR of about 7 to 12 cycles was run. TCRdb redid the calling of the 5' RACE reads with MiXCR, one entry per CDR3 protein. Seen here are fewer than 900,000 distinct CDR3 sequences, around 36% observed once, and the top ten hold 13%. Details on this clonotype: The antigen remains unidentified.

Donors each provided ten milliliters of peripheral blood. PBMCs, at least 6 million per sample, were isolated. The V gene lost 0 bases and the J gene lost 6 bases, with 12 bases spanning the gap. CDR1 SGDLS and CDR2 YYNGEE come from the germline V gene. The CDR3 is made up of 14 amino acids. Whole-study results and caveats: The long-lived group displayed more naive CD4+ cells, plus higher diversity, than the aged donors did.

This clonotype was sampled from a man in his late teens or twenties in good health. The sequencing sample was made of blood. The V and J genes are TRBV9 and TRBJ1-1; D is possibly TRBD1 (5 bases). Here the CDR3 DNA reads TGTGCCAGCAGCGTAGTCGAGGGGCTGGCTGAAGCTTTCTTT. It yields the protein CASSVVEGLAEAFF.